This T cell receptor (beta chain) was identified in a study of T-cell reconstitution after alpha-beta-depleted transplantation in children. The CDR3 is 18 residues long. V gave up 4 bases and J gave up 4 bases; unmatched junction bases: 13. CDR1 and CDR2 (germline): SGHAT, FQNNGV. The authors prepared the TCRbeta library with unique molecular identifiers. One entry per CDR3 protein results from TCRdb running MiXCR on the PCR reads. The data hold more than 550,000 distinct CDR3 sequences, with roughly 10% observed a single time. This clonotype came up a few times. This receptor was identified in a human donor who donated a stem cell graft to a child with acute myeloid leukemia. Sequences were derived from PBMCs from the stem cell graft donor, sampled from the stem cell graft. The chain combines TRBV11-2 with TRBJ2-1; 10 bases line up with TRBD2. The CDR3: CASSSLSLGLATYNEQFF. Here the CDR3 DNA reads TGTGCCAGCAGCTCGCTCTCCTTGGGACTAGCGACGTACAATGAGCAGTTCTTC.